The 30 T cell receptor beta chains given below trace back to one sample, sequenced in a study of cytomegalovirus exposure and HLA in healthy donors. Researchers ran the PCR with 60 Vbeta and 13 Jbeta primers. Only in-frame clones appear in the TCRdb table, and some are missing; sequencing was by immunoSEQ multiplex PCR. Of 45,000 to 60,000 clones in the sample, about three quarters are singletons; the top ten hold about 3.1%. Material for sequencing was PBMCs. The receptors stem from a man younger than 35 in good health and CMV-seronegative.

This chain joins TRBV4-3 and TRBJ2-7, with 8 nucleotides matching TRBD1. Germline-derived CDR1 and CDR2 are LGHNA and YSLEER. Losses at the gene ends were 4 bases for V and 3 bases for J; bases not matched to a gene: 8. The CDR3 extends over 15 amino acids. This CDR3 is CASSRTTGDYYEQYF. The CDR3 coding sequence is TGCGCCAGCAGCCGCACGACAGGGGATTACTACGAGCAGTACTTC.

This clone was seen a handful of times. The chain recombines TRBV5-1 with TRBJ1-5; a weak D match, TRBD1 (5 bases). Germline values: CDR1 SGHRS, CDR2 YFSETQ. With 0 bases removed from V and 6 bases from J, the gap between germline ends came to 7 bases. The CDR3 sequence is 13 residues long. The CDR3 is CASSLGGSQPQHF. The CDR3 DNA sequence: TGCGCCAGCAGCTTGGGGGGCAGTCAGCCCCAGCATTTT.

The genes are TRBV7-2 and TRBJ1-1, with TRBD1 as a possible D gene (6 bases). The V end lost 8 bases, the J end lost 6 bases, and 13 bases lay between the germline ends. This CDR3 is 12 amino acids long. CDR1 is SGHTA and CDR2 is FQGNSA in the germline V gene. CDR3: CASGQGIAEAFF. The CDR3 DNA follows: TGTGCCAGCGGGCAGGGGATCGCTGAAGCTTTCTTT.

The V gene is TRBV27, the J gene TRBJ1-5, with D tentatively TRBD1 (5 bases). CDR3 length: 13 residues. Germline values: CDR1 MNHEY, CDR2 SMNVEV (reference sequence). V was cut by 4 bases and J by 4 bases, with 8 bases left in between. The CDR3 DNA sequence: TGTGCCAGCAGTTCAGGGAAAAATCAGCCCCAGCATTTT. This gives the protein CASSSGKNQPQHF.

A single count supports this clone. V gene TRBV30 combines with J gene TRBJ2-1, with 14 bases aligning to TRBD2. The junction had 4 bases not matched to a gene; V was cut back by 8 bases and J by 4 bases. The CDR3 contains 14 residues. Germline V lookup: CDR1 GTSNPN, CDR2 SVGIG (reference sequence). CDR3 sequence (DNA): TGTGCCGGACTAGCGGGAGGATCTTACAATGAGCAGTTCTTC. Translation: CAGLAGGSYNEQFF.

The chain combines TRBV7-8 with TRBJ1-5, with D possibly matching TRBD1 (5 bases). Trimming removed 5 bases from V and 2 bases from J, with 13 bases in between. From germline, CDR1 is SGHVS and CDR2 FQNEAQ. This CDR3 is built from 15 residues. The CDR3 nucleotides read TGTGCCAGCAGCGGTCAGGGTGGGGGCAATCAGCCCCAGCATTTT. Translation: CASSGQGGGNQPQHF.

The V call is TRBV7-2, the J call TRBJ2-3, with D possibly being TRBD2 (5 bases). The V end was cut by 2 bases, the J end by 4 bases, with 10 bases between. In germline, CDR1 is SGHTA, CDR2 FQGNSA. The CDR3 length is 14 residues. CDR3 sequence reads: CASSLTRGSDTQYF. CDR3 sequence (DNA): TGTGCCAGCAGCTTAACTAGAGGGTCAGATACGCAGTATTTT.

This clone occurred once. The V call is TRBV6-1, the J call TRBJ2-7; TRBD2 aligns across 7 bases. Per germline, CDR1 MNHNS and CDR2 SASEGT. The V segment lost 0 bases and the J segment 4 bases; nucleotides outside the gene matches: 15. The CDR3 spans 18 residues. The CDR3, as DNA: TGTGCCAGCAGTGAAGCGGCCCTTGAGGGCGCGGGGGTGTACGAGCAGTACTTC. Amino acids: CASSEAALEGAGVYEQYF.

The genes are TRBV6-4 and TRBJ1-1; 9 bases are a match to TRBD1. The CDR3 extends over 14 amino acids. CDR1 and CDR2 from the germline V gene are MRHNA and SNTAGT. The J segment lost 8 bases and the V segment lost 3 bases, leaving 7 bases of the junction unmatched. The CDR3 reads CASSDYVGQGEAFF. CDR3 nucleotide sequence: TGTGCCAGCAGTGATTACGTTGGACAGGGGGAAGCTTTCTTT.

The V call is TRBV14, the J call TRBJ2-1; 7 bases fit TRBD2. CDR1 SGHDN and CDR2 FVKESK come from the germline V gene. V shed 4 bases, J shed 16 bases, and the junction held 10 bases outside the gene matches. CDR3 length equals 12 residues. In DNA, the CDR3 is TGTGCCAGCAGCCGAGTTCCCGGGACTAACTTCTTC. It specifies CASSRVPGTNFF. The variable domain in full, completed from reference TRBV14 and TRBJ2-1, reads EAGVTQFPSHSVIEKGQTVTLRCDPISGHDNLYWYRRVMGKEIKFLLHFVKESKQDESGMPNNRFLAERTGGTYSTLKVQPAELEDSGVYFCASSRVPGTNFFGPGTRLTVL.

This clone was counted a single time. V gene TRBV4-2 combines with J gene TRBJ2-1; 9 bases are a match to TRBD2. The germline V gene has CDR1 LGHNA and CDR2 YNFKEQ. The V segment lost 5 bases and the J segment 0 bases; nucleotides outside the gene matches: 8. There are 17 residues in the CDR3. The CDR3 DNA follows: TGTGCCAGCAGCTTCCGGGGTAGCGGGAGCTCCTACAATGAGCAGTTCTTC. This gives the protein CASSFRGSGSSYNEQFF.

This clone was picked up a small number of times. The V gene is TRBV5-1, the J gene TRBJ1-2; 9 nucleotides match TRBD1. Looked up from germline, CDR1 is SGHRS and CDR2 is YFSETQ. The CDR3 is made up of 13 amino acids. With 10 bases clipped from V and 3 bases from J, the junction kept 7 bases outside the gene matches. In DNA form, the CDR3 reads TGCGCCGTTCGACAGGGGGTGGACTATGGCTACACCTTC. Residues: CAVRQGVDYGYTF.

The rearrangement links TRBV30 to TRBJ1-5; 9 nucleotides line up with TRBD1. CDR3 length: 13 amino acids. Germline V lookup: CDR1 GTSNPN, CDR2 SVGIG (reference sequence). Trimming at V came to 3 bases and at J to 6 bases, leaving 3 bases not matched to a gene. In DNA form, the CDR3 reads TGTGCCTGGAGACAGGGGGCTAGTCAGCCCCAGCATTTT. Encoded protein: CAWRQGASQPQHF.

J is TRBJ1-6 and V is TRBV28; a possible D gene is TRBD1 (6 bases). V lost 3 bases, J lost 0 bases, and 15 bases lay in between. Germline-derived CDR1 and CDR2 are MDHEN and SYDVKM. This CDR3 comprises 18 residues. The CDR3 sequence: CASSFWRQGSSYNSPLHF. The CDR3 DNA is TGTGCCAGCAGTTTTTGGCGGCAGGGGAGCTCCTATAATTCACCCCTCCACTTT.

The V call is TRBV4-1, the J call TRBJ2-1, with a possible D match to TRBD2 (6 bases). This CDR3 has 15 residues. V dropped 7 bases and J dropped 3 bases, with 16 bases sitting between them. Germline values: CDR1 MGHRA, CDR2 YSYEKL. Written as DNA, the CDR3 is TGCGCCAGCAAGGCTGGGCGGGATGGCTACAATGAGCAGTTCTTC. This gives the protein CASKAGRDGYNEQFF.

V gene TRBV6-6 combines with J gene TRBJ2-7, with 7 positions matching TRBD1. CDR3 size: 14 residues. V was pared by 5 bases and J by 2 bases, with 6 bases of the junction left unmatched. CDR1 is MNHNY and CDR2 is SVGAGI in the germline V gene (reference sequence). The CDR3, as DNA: TGTGCCAGCAGTGGAGTGACAGGGACCTACGAGCAGTACTTC. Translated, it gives CASSGVTGTYEQYF.

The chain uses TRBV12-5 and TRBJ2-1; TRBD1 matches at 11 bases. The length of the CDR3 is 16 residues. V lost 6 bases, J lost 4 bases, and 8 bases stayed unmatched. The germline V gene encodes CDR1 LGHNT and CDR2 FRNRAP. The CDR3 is CASGRPGQGVYNEQFF. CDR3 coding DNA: TGTGCTAGTGGCCGACCGGGACAGGGGGTGTACAATGAGCAGTTCTTC.

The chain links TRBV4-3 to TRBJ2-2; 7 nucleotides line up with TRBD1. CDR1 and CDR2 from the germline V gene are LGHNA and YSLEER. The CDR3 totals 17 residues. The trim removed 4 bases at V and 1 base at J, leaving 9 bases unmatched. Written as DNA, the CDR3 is TGCGCCAGCAGCCGGGACAGCCCATATCTGAACACCGGGGAGCTGTTTTTT. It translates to CASSRDSPYLNTGELFF.

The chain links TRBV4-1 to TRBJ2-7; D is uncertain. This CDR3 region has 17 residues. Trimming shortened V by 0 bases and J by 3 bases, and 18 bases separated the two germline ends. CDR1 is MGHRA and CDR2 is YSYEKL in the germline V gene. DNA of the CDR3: TGCGCCAGCAGCCAAGATGTCAGCACCCCTAGATACTACGAGCAGTACTTC. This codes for CASSQDVSTPRYYEQYF.

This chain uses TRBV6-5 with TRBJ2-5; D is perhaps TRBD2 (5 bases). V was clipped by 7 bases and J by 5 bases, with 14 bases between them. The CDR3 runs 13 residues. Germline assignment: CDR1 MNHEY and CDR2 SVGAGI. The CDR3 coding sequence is TGTGCCAGCACCACCCAAAGGAGGGAGACCCAGTACTTC. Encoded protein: CASTTQRRETQYF.

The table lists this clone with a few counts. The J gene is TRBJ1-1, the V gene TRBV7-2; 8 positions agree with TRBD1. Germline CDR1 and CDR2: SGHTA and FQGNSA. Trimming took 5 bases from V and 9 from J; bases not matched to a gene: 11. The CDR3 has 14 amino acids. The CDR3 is CASSLTTDRAKAFF. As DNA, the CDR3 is TGTGCCAGCAGCCTCACCACGGACAGGGCAAAAGCTTTCTTT. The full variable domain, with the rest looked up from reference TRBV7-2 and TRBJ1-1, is GAGVSQSPSNKVTEKGKDVELRCDPISGHTALYWYRQSLGQGLEFLIYFQGNSAPDKSGLPSDRFSAERTGGSVSTLTIQRTQQEDSAVYLCASSLTTDRAKAFFGQGTRLTVV.

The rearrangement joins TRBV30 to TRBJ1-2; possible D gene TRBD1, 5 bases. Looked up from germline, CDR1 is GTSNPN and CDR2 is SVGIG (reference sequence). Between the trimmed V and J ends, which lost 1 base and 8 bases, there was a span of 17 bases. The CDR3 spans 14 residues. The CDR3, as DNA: TGTGCCTGGAGTGAACCCCAGGGCTGGCGGGGCTACACCTTC. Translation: CAWSEPQGWRGYTF.

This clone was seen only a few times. The CDR3 DNA sequence: TGTGCCAGCAGCCCAACGCTAGCGGGGACCGGGGAGCTGTTTTTT. As protein: CASSPTLAGTGELFF. J is TRBJ2-2 and V is TRBV9; 9 positions match TRBD2. Trimming cost V 4 bases and J 5 bases; bases outside gene matches: 6. The germline gives CDR1 SGDLS, CDR2 YYNGEE. The CDR3 is 15 amino acids.

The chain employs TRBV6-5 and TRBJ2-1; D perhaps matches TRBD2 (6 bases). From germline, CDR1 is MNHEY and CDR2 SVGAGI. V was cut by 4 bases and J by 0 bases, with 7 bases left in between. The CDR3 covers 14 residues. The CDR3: CASSFGGSYNEQFF. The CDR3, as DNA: TGTGCCAGCAGTTTCGGGGGCTCCTACAATGAGCAGTTCTTC.

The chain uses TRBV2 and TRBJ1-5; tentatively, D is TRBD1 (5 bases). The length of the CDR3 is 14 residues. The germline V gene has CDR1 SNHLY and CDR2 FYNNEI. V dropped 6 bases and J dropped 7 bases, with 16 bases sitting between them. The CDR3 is CASSPGLQWQPQHF. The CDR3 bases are TGTGCCAGCAGCCCGGGACTACAGTGGCAGCCCCAGCATTTT.

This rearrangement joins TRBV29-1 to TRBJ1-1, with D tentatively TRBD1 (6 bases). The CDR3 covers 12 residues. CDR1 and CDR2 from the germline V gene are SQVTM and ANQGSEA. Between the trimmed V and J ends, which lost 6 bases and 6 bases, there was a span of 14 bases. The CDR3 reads CSVHNGQPEAFF. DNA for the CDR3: TGCAGCGTCCACAACGGACAGCCTGAAGCTTTCTTT.

CDR3 DNA sequence: TGTGCCAGTACAGGGGTTGGGGACACTGAAGCTTTCTTT. It yields the protein CASTGVGDTEAFF. This chain links TRBV25-1 with TRBJ1-1, with TRBD1 identical over 7 bases. CDR1 MGHDK and CDR2 SYGVNS come from the germline V gene. The CDR3 is 13 residues long. V lost 9 bases, J lost 3 bases, and 7 bases stayed unmatched.

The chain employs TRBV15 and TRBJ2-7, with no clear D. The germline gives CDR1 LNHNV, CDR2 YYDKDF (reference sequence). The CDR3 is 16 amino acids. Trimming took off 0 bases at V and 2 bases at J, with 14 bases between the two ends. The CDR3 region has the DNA TGTGCCACCAGCAGAGATGGGCCCGAAAGTACCTACGAGCAGTACTTC. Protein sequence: CATSRDGPESTYEQYF.

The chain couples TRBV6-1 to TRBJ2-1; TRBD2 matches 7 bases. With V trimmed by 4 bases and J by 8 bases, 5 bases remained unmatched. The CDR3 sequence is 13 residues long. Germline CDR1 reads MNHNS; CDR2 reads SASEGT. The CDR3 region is CASSGLAGDEQFF. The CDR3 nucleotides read TGTGCCAGCAGTGGACTAGCAGGAGATGAGCAGTTCTTC.

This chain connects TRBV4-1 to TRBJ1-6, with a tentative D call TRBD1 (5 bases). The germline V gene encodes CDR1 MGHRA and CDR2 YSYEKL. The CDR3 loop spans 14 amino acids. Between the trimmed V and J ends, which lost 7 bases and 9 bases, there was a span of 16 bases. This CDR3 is CASTELGGVSPLHF. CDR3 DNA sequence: TGCGCCAGCACCGAACTCGGGGGGGTTTCACCCCTCCACTTT.